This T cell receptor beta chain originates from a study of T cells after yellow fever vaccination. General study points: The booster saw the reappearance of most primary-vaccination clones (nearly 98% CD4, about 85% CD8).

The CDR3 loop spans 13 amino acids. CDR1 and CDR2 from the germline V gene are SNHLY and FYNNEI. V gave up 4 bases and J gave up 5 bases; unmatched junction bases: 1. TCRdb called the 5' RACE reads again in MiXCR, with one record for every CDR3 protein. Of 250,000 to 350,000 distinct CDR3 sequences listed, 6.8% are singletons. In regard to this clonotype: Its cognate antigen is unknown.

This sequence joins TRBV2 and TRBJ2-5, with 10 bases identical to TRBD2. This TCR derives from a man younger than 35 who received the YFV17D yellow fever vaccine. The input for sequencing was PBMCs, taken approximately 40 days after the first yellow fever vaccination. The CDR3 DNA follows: TGTGCCAGCAGTGTGACTAGCGGGGAGACCCAGTACTTC. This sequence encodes CASSVTSGETQYF.